The rows below give T cell receptor beta chains drawn from one sample of a study of human thymus T cells. Assay used: immunoSEQ multiplex PCR; TCRdb lists only in-frame clones, some missing. The data show about 78,000 clones, 96% seen once. Sequenced sample: thymus tissue. These receptors came from a boy under two years old with a congenital heart defect but otherwise immunologically healthy. CDR3s include the opening cysteine and the closing phenylalanine or tryptophan. Expanded clones get a size class; other rows say once, few or many, or leave the size out.

v_call	j_call	cdr3_length	clone_size	cdr3_aa
TRBV7-9	TRBJ2-3	16	.	CASSSTRVASTDTQYF
TRBV27	TRBJ2-5	14	.	CASSRQKPLETQYF
TRBV15	TRBJ2-7	17	.	CATSRGARPRGRYEQYF
TRBV27	TRBJ1-2	13	.	CASSLSTNYGYTF
TRBV5-1	TRBJ2-2	21	.	CASSLVSTSGRWVANTGELFF
TRBV18	TRBJ2-7	18	.	CASSPCRGQGSRNYEQYF
TRBV11-2	TRBJ1-6	15	.	CASSLVDGKNSPLHF
TRBV5-1	TRBJ1-2	14	.	CASSLGASGSGYTF
TRBV10-2	TRBJ2-2	16	.	CASSESFEGGTGELFF
TRBV14	TRBJ2-1	18	.	CASSQEGGRDRSRNEQFF
TRBV6-6	TRBJ2-5	14	.	CASSQGTWEETQYF
TRBV27	TRBJ2-7	14	.	CASSPLAGGYEQYF
TRBV30	TRBJ2-3	15	once	CAWSVPGGGTDTQYF
TRBV29-1	TRBJ1-1	13	.	CSSSTGVRTEAFF
TRBV5-1	TRBJ1-5	17	.	CASSLEGNQDEDQPQHF
TRBV5-1	TRBJ1-2	14	.	CASSTVQGDYGYTF
TRBV28	TRBJ2-1	15	.	CASSATSGSYNEQFF
TRBV7-2	TRBJ2-7	16	.	CASSLVSATPGYEQYF
TRBV30	TRBJ1-5	15	.	CAWSQELLKNQPQHF
TRBV5-5	TRBJ1-4	13	.	CASSFRNSEKLFF
TRBV11-2	TRBJ1-1	17	.	CASSPRDRGVYHTEAFF
TRBV5-1	TRBJ2-7	14	.	CASSSGTVSYEQYF
TRBV28	TRBJ1-5	14	.	CASAAGPSNQPQHF
TRBV6-5	TRBJ1-1	14	.	CASSYPGGNTEAFF
TRBV5-4	TRBJ1-1	14	.	CASSLGQRNTEAFF
TRBV4-1	TRBJ2-1	17	.	CASSQETLGDGCNEQFF
TRBV6-1	TRBJ2-2	15	.	CASSERQTSTGELFF
TRBV10-3	TRBJ2-3	13	.	CAINRGYSDTQYF
TRBV12-2	TRBJ1-5	18	.	CASRLDVLARGFNQPQHF
TRBV7-7	TRBJ2-1	15	.	CASSPRSGSYNEQFF
TRBV20-1	TRBJ2-5	10	.	CSAIGETQYF
TRBV6-6	TRBJ2-7	14	.	CASSSGYPLYEQYF
TRBV2	TRBJ2-7	15	.	CASGRGVTPASEQYF
TRBV2	.	16	.	CASTSDGGKDYNEQFF
TRBV20-1	TRBJ2-1	11	.	CSARPLHEQFF
TRBV4-1	TRBJ2-5	15	.	CASSRGTSAKETQYF
TRBV6-6	TRBJ2-7	15	.	CASRSRRDFDYEQYF
TRBV30	TRBJ2-7	14	.	CAWSAYRDTYEQYF